Shown below are 5 T cell receptor beta chains from a single sample sequenced in a study of blood T cell repertoires in COVID-19. TCRdb's table, derived via immunoSEQ multiplex PCR, lists solely in-frame clones and lacks some. The data show roughly 60,000 clones, 70% to 90% seen once. The sequenced material came from peripheral blood. The receptors were sampled from a man older than 75 with acute or convalescent COVID-19.

The rearrangement joins TRBV5-1 to TRBJ1-1; 9 bases are a match to TRBD1. The CDR3 contains 16 residues. V lost 0 bases, J lost 2 bases, and 5 bases stayed unmatched. Per the germline V gene, CDR1 is SGHRS and CDR2 is YFSETQ. CDR3 nucleotide sequence: TGCGCCAGCAGCTTGGAAGGGACAGGGCAAAACACTGAAGCTTTCTTT. It codes for CASSLEGTGQNTEAFF.

The chain joins TRBV11-2 to TRBJ2-3; unclear D gene. Trimming took off 2 bases at V and 3 bases at J, with 6 bases between the two ends. The CDR3 is made up of 13 amino acids. Germline V gene lookup returns CDR1 SGHAT and CDR2 FQNNGV. CDR3 sequence (DNA): TGTGCCAGCAGCTTACGAGCGACAGATACGCAGTATTTT. It codes for CASSLRATDTQYF.

This chain uses TRBV25-1 with TRBJ2-5; 8 positions agree with TRBD2. The V segment lost 3 bases and the J segment 5 bases; nucleotides outside the gene matches: 11. Germline CDR1 MGHDK, CDR2 SYGVNS. The CDR3 consists of 16 residues. This CDR3 is CASSENPSGGRETQYF. The CDR3 DNA sequence: TGTGCCAGCAGTGAGAATCCGAGCGGGGGCCGGGAGACCCAGTACTTC.

This chain's CDR3 is CASSEAPNLNQPQHF. The CDR3 nucleotides read TGTGCCAGCAGTGAAGCCCCTAATTTAAATCAGCCCCAGCATTTT. The chain has TRBV6-1 and TRBJ1-5; D remains ambiguous. From germline, CDR1 is MNHNS and CDR2 SASEGT. The CDR3 length is 15 residues. Trimming stripped 0 bases from V and 4 bases from J, with 10 bases between.

The chain recombines TRBV19 with TRBJ1-6, with 8 nucleotides matching TRBD1. Trimming removed 6 bases from V and 13 bases from J; junction bases left unmatched: 14. The CDR3 runs 15 residues. Germline lookup yields CDR1 LNHDA and CDR2 SQIVND (reference sequence). CDR3 in amino acids: CASSRSGQGAAPLHF. The CDR3 DNA sequence: TGTGCCAGTAGCCGGTCCGGACAGGGTGCTGCTCCCCTCCACTTT.